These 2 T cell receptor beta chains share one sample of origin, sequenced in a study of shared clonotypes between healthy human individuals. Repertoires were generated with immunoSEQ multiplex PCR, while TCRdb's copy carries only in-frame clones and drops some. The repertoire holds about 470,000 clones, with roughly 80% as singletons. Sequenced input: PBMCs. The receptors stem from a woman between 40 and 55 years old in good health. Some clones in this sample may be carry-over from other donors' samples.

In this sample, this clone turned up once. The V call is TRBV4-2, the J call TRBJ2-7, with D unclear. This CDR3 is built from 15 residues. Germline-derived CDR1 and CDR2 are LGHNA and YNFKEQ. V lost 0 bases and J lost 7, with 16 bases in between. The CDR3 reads CASSQDYGSQMEQYF. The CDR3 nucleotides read TGTGCCAGCAGCCAAGATTACGGGTCCCAAATGGAGCAGTACTTC.

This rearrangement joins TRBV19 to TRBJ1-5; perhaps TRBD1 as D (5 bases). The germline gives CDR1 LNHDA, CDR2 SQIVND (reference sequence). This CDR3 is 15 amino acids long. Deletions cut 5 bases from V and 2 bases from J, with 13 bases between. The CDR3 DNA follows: TGTGCCAGTAGTCCCCCGGGGGGGGGCAATCAGCCCCAGCATTTT. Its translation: CASSPPGGGNQPQHF.